This T cell receptor beta chain comes out of a study of T cell responses to AZD1222 COVID-19 vaccine. Study observations and caveats: Mapped onto spike, vaccine-associated CD4 TCRs spanned it and were dominant at 160-218 and 743-854. A reported finding is that nearly half of spike-specific TCRs target unmutated variant regions. There were mostly white British donors and more females than males, and clonal diversity was possibly underestimated.

The assay was immunoSEQ multiplex PCR, and TCRdb's table has in-frame clones only and misses some. In the table there are 120,000 or so clones, about 88% of which are singletons. A word on this clone: Its target is unknown.

Second-dose intervals of approximately 4 or approximately 12 weeks were pooled. The length of the CDR3 is 13 residues. Germline lookup yields CDR1 LGHDT and CDR2 YNNKEL (reference sequence). Losses at the gene ends were 10 bases for V and 3 bases for J; bases not matched to a gene: 8. The receptor was isolated from an adult who received the AZD1222 COVID-19 vaccine. The V and J genes are TRBV3-1 (or the pseudogene TRBV3-2) and TRBJ1-1; 7 positions match TRBD1. The sample was peripheral blood, taken 28 days after the second AZD1222 dose. The CDR3 region is CAIRAGGDTEAFF. The CDR3 DNA reads as TGTGCCATCAGGGCAGGGGGGGACACTGAAGCTTTCTTT.